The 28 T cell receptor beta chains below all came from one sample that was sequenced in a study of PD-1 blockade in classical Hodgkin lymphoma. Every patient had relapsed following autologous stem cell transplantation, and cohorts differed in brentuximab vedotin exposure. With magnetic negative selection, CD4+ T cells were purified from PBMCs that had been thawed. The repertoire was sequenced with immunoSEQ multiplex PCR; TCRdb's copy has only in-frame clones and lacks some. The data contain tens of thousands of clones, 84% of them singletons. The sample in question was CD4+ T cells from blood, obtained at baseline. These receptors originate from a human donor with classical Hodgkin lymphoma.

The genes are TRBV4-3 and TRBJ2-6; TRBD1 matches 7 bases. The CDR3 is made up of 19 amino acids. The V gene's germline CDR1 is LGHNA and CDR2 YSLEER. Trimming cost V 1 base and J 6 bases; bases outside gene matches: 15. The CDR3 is CASSQAWGRGFFLANVLTF. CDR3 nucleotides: TGCGCCAGCAGCCAAGCGTGGGGCAGGGGGTTTTTTTTGGCCAACGTCCTGACTTTC.

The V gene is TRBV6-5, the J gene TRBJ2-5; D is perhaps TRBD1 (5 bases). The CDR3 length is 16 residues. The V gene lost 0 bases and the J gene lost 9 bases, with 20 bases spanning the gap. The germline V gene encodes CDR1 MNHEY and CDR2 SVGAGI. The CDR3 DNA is TGTGCCAGCAGTTACTCGGGCGCCCGTCCGGTAGGGGCCCAGTACTTC. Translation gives CASSYSGARPVGAQYF.

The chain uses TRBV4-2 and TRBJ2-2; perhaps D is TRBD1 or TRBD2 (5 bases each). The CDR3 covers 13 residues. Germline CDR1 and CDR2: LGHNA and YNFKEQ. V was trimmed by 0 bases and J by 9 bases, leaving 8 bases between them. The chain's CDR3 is CASSQESGRELFF. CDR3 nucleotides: TGTGCCAGCAGCCAAGAGTCGGGACGGGAGCTGTTTTTT.

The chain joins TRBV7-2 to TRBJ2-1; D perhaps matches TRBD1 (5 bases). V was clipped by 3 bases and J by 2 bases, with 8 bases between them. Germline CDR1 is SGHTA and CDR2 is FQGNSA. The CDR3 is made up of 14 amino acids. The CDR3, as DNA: TGTGCCAGCAGCTTCGACAGAGCCTACAATGAGCAGTTCTTC. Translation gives CASSFDRAYNEQFF.

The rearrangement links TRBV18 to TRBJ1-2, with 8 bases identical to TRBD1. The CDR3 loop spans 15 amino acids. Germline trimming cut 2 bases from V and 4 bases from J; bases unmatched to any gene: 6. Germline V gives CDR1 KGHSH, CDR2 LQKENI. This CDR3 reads CASSPSTGGAYGYTF. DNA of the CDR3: TGTGCCAGCTCACCATCTACAGGGGGGGCCTATGGCTACACCTTC.

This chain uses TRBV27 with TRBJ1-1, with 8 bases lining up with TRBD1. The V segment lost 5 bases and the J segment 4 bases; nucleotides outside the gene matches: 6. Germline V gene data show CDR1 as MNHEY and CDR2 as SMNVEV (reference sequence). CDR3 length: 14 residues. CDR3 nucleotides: TGTGCCAGCAGTCCCGCGCAGGGGGCCACTGAAGCTTTCTTT. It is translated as CASSPAQGATEAFF.

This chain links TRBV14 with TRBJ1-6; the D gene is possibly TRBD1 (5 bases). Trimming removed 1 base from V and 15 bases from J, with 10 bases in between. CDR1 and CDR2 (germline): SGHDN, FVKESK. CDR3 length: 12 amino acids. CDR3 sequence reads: CASSQVGGFLHF. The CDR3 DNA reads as TGTGCCAGCAGCCAAGTCGGGGGGTTCCTCCACTTT.

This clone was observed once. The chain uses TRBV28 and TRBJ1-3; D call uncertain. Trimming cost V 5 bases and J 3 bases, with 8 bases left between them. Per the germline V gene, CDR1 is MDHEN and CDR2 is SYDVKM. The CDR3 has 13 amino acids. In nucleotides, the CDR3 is TGTGCCAGCAGTCCCACGGGTGGAAACACCATATATTTT. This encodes CASSPTGGNTIYF.

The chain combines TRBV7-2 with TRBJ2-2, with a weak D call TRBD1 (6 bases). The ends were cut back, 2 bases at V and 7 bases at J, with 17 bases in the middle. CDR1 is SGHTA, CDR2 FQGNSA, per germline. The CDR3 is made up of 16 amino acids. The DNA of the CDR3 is TGTGCCAGCAGCTTATCATCAGGGGTCGAAGGCGGGGAGCTGTTTTTT. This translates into CASSLSSGVEGGELFF.

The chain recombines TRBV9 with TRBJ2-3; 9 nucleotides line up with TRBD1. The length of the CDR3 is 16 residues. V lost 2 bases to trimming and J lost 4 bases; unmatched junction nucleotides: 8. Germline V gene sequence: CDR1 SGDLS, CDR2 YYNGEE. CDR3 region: CASSVMDRGSADTQYF. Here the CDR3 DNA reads TGTGCCAGCAGCGTGATGGACAGGGGAAGTGCAGATACGCAGTATTTT.

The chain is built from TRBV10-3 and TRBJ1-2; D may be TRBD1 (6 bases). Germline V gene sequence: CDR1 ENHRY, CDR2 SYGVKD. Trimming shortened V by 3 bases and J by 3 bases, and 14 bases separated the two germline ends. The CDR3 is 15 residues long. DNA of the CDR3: TGTGCCATCAGTGAACCGGGGGCCTCCTACTATGGCTACACCTTC. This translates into CAISEPGASYYGYTF.

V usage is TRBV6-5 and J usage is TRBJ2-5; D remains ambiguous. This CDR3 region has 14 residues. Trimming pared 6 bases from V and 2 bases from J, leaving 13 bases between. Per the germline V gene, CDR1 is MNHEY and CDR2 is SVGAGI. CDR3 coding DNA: TGTGCCAGCAGCCTGGGTACGATTCAAGAGACCCAGTACTTC. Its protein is CASSLGTIQETQYF.

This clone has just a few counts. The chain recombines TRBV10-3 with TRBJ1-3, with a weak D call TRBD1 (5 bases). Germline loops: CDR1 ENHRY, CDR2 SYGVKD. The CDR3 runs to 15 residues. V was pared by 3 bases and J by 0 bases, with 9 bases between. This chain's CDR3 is CAISEEGLSGNTIYF. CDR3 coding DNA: TGTGCCATCAGTGAAGAGGGGCTCTCTGGAAACACCATATATTTT.

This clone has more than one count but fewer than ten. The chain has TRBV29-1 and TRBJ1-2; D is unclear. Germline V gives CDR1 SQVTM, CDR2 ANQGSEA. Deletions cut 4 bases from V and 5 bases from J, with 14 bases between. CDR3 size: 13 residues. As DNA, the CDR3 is TGCAGCGTTGCTACCGGGGTGGGGTATGGCTACACCTTC. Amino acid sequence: CSVATGVGYGYTF.

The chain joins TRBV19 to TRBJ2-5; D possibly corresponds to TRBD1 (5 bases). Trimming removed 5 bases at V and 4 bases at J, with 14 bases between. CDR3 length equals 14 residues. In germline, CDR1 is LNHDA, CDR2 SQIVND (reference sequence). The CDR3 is CASSPTDGAETQYF. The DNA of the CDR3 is TGTGCCAGTAGTCCAACGGATGGGGCAGAGACCCAGTACTTC.

CDR3 protein: CASSQSPGQGRTGELFF. CDR3 nucleotide sequence: TGCGCCAGCAGTCAATCGCCTGGGCAGGGTAGGACCGGGGAGCTGTTTTTT. The chain joins TRBV23-1 to TRBJ2-2; tentative D call: TRBD1 (5 bases). TRBV23-1 qualifies as an ORF whose function is uncertain. The CDR3 extends over 17 amino acids. V shed 0 bases and J shed 5 bases, with 16 bases lying between them.

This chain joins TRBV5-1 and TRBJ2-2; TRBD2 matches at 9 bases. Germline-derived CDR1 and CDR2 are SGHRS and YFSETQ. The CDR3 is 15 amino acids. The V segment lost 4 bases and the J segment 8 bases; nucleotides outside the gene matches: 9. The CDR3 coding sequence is TGCGCCAGCAGCCTTGGGACTAGCTCTCAGGGGGAGCTGTTTTTT. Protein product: CASSLGTSSQGELFF.

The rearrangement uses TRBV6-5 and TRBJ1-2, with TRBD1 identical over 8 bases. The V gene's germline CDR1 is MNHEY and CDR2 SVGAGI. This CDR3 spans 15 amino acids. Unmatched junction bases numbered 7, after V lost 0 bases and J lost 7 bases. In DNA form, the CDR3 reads TGTGCCAGCAGTTACTCGAGCAGGGGGCAAGGTGGCTACACCTTC. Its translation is CASSYSSRGQGGYTF.

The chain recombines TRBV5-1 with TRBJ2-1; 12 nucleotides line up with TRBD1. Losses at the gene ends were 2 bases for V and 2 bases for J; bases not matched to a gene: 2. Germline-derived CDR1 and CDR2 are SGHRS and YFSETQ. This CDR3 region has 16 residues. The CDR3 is CASSFGTGGTYNEQFF. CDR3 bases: TGCGCCAGCAGCTTCGGGACAGGGGGCACCTACAATGAGCAGTTCTTC.

The CDR3 here is CAWSVLSHYEQYF. CDR3 coding DNA: TGTGCCTGGAGTGTACTGTCACACTACGAGCAGTACTTC. The chain links TRBV30 to TRBJ2-7; D remains unclear. The germline V gene encodes CDR1 GTSNPN and CDR2 SVGIG (reference sequence). Trimming stripped 0 bases from V and 3 bases from J, with 9 bases between. CDR3 length equals 13 residues.

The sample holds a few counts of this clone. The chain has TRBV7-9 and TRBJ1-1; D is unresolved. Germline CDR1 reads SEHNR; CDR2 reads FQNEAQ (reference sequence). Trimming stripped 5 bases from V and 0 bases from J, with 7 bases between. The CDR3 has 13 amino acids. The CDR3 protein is CASSITVNTEAFF. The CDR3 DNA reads TGTGCCAGCAGCATTACAGTGAACACTGAAGCTTTCTTT.

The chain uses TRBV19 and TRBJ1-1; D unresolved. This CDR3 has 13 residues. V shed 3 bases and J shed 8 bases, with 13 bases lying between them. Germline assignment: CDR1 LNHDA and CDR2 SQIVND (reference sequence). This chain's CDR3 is CASSMTPEGEAFF. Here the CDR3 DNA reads TGTGCCAGTAGTATGACGCCCGAGGGAGAAGCTTTCTTT.

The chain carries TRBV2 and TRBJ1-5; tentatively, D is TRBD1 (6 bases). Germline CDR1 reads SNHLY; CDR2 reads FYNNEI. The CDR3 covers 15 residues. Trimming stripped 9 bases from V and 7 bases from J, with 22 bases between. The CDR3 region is CASLEGGGAEQPQHF. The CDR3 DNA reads TGTGCCAGTCTTGAAGGTGGGGGCGCTGAACAGCCCCAGCATTTT.

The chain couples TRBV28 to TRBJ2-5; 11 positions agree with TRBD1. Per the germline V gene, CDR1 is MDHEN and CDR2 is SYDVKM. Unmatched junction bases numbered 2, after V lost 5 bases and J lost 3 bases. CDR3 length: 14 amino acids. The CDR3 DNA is TGTGCCAGCAGTGGGACAGGGGGAGAAGAGACCCAGTACTTC. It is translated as CASSGTGGEETQYF.

This chain's CDR3 is CASSVEPAAGELFF. For the CDR3, the DNA is TGTGCCAGCAGCGTAGAGCCGGCTGCCGGGGAGCTGTTTTTT. The chain recombines TRBV9 with TRBJ2-2; D remains ambiguous. This CDR3 is 14 amino acids long. Trimming stripped 0 bases from V and 6 bases from J, with 9 bases between. Germline V gene sequence: CDR1 SGDLS, CDR2 YYNGEE.

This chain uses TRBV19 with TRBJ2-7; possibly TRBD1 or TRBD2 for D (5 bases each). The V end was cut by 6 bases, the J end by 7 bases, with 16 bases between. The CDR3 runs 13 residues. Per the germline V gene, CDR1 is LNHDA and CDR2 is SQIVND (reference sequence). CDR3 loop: CASRLMGEMEQYF. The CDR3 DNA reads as TGTGCCAGTAGACTCATGGGGGAAATGGAGCAGTACTTC.

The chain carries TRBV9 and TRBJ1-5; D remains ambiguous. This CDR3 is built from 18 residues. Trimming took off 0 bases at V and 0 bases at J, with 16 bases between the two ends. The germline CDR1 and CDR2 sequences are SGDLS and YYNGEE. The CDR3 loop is CASSVDAGGGLSNQPQHF. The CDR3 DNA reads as TGTGCCAGCAGCGTAGATGCAGGAGGAGGGCTTAGCAATCAGCCCCAGCATTTT.

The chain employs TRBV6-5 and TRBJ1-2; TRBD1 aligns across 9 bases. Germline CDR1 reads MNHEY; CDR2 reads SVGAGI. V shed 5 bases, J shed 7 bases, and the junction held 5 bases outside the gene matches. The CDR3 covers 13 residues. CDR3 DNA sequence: TGTGCCAGCAGTAACCGGGACAGGGCTGGCTACACCTTC. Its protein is CASSNRDRAGYTF.